Each of the 19 T cell receptor beta chains below was sequenced from the same sample in a study of blood T cell repertoires in COVID-19. The method was immunoSEQ multiplex PCR; TCRdb's version includes in-frame clones alone and lacks a portion of them. The data contain 70,000 to 90,000 clones, around 75% of them seen just once; the ten biggest clones take up more than 20%. Source material: peripheral blood. The receptors derive from a human donor in a cohort sampled during active COVID-19.

This clone has only a few counts. The chain recombines TRBV28 with TRBJ2-7, with D perhaps TRBD2 (7 bases). Trimming took 7 bases from V and 1 from J, leaving 11 bases between them. This CDR3 spans 13 amino acids. In germline, CDR1 is MDHEN, CDR2 SYDVKM. Written as DNA, the CDR3 is TGTGCCAGCACCGGGGGGCGGTCCTACGAGCAGTACTTC. Translated, it gives CASTGGRSYEQYF.

This CDR3 is CASRRTSRGEQYF. For the CDR3, the DNA is TGTGCCAGCAGACGGACTAGCCGCGGCGAGCAGTACTTC. This chain links TRBV6-5 with TRBJ2-7; 8 bases fit TRBD2. The V gene end was trimmed by 6 bases and the J gene end by 6 bases; junction bases not matched to a gene: 7. Germline V CDR1 and CDR2: MNHEY, SVGAGI. CDR3 length: 13 amino acids.

V usage is TRBV5-5 and J usage is TRBJ2-3; TRBD2 agrees at 9 bases. Germline assignment: CDR1 SGHKS and CDR2 YYEKEE (reference sequence). The ends lost 0 bases at V and 4 bases at J; junction bases unmatched: 6. The CDR3 runs to 16 residues. CDR3 region: CASSLGAGGGPDTQYF. CDR3 nucleotides: TGTGCCAGCAGCTTGGGAGCGGGAGGAGGTCCAGATACGCAGTATTTT. The variable domain in full, completed from reference TRBV5-5 and TRBJ2-3, reads DAGVTQSPTHLIKTRGQQVTLRCSPISGHKSVSWYQQVLGQGPQFIFQYYEKEERGRGNFPDRFSARQFPNYSSELNVNALLLGDSALYLCASSLGAGGGPDTQYFGPGTRLTVL.

This clone was counted only a few times. This chain uses TRBV19 with TRBJ1-2; a weak D match, TRBD1 (5 bases). The CDR3 has 14 residues. The germline gives CDR1 LNHDA, CDR2 SQIVND (reference sequence). Trimming shortened V by 3 bases and J by 5 bases, and 13 bases separated the two germline ends. In DNA form, the CDR3 reads TGTGCCAGTAGTATTAATATCGACAGTTATGGCTACACCTTC. Its translation is CASSINIDSYGYTF.

The sample holds a few counts of this clone. The chain carries TRBV29-1 and TRBJ1-2, with D perhaps matching TRBD1 (6 bases). The CDR3 totals 13 residues. The germline V and J ends were trimmed by 4 bases and 2 bases, with 11 bases remaining between them. Looked up from germline, CDR1 is SQVTM and CDR2 is ANQGSEA. The CDR3 spells CSVGDRRNYGYTF. The CDR3 DNA reads TGCAGCGTTGGTGACAGGCGGAACTATGGCTACACCTTC.

The rearrangement uses TRBV7-9 and TRBJ2-3; 9 bases agree with TRBD2. V shed 0 bases and J 4 bases; nucleotides not matched to a gene: 5. Germline V gene data show CDR1 as SEHNR and CDR2 as FQNEAQ (reference sequence). This CDR3 is built from 16 residues. CDR3 residues: CASSLAASGTADTQYF. In nucleotides, the CDR3 is TGTGCCAGCAGCTTAGCGGCTAGCGGGACCGCAGATACGCAGTATTTT.

This clone was found a few times. This chain joins TRBV19 and TRBJ1-2; TRBD1 is a possible D gene (5 bases). Germline V gives CDR1 LNHDA, CDR2 SQIVND (reference sequence). This CDR3 comprises 14 residues. The V gene lost 4 bases and the J gene lost 1 base, with 10 bases spanning the gap. The CDR3 here is CASSRTRINYGYTF. The CDR3, as DNA: TGTGCCAGTAGTAGGACACGGATTAACTATGGCTACACCTTC.

This clone was seen more than once but under ten times. This rearrangement joins TRBV9 to TRBJ2-1, with 7 bases identical to TRBD2. The germline V gene encodes CDR1 SGDLS and CDR2 YYNGEE. The CDR3 has 14 amino acids. Losses at the gene ends were 6 bases for V and 8 bases for J; bases not matched to a gene: 11. CDR3 protein: CASTLTSGDYEQFF. DNA for the CDR3: TGTGCCAGCACCCTAACCAGCGGGGACTATGAGCAGTTCTTC.

The J gene is TRBJ2-3, the V gene TRBV2; TRBD2 might be the D (5 bases). Trimming pared 4 bases from V and 10 bases from J, leaving 21 bases between. Germline V gene lookup returns CDR1 SNHLY and CDR2 FYNNEI. The CDR3 is 15 amino acids. The CDR3 DNA reads TGTGCCAGCAGTGTTGGTCTAGCAATGGGGTACGCGCAGTATTTT. This codes for CASSVGLAMGYAQYF.

V and J are TRBV5-1 and TRBJ2-7; TRBD1 aligns across 10 bases. The CDR3 runs 15 residues. Germline values: CDR1 SGHRS, CDR2 YFSETQ. After removal of 7 bases from V and 2 bases from J, the junction contained 9 bases not matched to a gene. CDR3 in DNA: TGCGCCAGCGGGGGGACAGGGGCCGGGCCCTACGAGCAGTACTTC. The encoded protein is CASGGTGAGPYEQYF. The full variable domain, its missing parts supplied by reference TRBV5-1 and TRBJ2-7, is KAGVTQTPRYLIKTRGQQVTLSCSPISGHRSVSWYQQTPGQGLQFLFEYFSETQRNKGNFPGRFSGRQFSNSRSEMNVSTLELGDSALYLCASGGTGAGPYEQYFGPGTRLTVT.

Written as DNA, the CDR3 is TGCGCCAGCAGCTTTACAGGGGGCCGGGAGCCCCAGCATTTT. It is translated as CASSFTGGREPQHF. The chain recombines TRBV5-1 with TRBJ1-5, with 9 positions matching TRBD1. The CDR3 extends over 14 amino acids. Germline V gene sequence: CDR1 SGHRS, CDR2 YFSETQ. The J segment lost 8 bases and the V segment lost 2 bases, leaving 5 bases of the junction unmatched.

This rearrangement joins TRBV13 to TRBJ2-5; D ambiguous. The CDR3 covers 12 residues. With 2 bases removed from V and 5 bases from J, the gap between germline ends came to 6 bases. Germline loops: CDR1 PRHDT, CDR2 FYEKMQ (reference sequence). CDR3 loop: CASSLYLETQYF. The DNA for the CDR3 is TGTGCCAGCAGCTTATATCTGGAGACCCAGTACTTC.

V gene TRBV13 combines with J gene TRBJ2-2, with 10 nucleotides matching TRBD2. Trimming at V came to 11 bases and at J to 1 base, leaving 7 bases not matched to a gene. The germline gives CDR1 PRHDT, CDR2 FYEKMQ (reference sequence). This CDR3 has 15 amino acids. The CDR3 nucleotides read TGTGCCTGCGCCCTAGCGGGAGAGAACACCGGGGAGCTGTTTTTT. It yields the protein CACALAGENTGELFF.

On this clone: Sequence at one end of the junction differs from germline and may be a read error. This chain joins TRBV7-7 and TRBJ2-5; 8 nucleotides match TRBD2. This CDR3 spans 16 amino acids. Germline V CDR1 and CDR2: SSHAT, FNYEAQ (reference sequence). The CDR3 protein is CASTQGAAGAGETQYF. CDR3 nucleotides: TGTGCTAGCACGCAAGGGGCAGCGGGAGCTGGAGAGACCCAGTACTTC.

This sequence joins TRBV7-2 and TRBJ1-2, with 11 bases identical to TRBD1. The germline V gene encodes CDR1 SGHTA and CDR2 FQGNSA. The CDR3 is 16 amino acids. Germline trimming cut 1 base from V and 8 bases from J; bases unmatched to any gene: 9. The DNA for the CDR3 is TGTGCCAGCAGCTTAGGGACAGGGGGCTTTTTCGACGGCTACACCTTC. It specifies CASSLGTGGFFDGYTF.

This chain links TRBV7-3 with TRBJ2-1; TRBD2 is a possible D gene (6 bases). CDR1 and CDR2 from the germline V gene are SGHTA and FQGTGA. This CDR3 region has 16 residues. Trimming removed 0 bases from V and 4 bases from J, with 13 bases in between. The CDR3 DNA sequence: TGTGCCAGCAGCTTAACGGGCGGAAGCGGGTACAATGAGCAGTTCTTC. Its protein product is CASSLTGGSGYNEQFF.

This clone was observed a single time. This chain joins TRBV9 and TRBJ1-3; 7 nucleotides match TRBD1. CDR3 size: 17 residues. With 3 bases clipped from V and 1 base from J, the junction kept 10 bases outside the gene matches. The germline CDR1 and CDR2 sequences are SGDLS and YYNGEE. The CDR3 sequence is CASSASQGESSGNTIYF. The CDR3 DNA sequence: TGTGCCAGCAGCGCCTCCCAGGGGGAATCTTCTGGAAACACCATATATTTT.

V gene TRBV28 combines with J gene TRBJ2-5; possible D gene TRBD2, 5 bases. The CDR3 totals 15 residues. Trimming took 7 bases from V and 0 from J, leaving 15 bases between them. Germline V gene data show CDR1 as MDHEN and CDR2 as SYDVKM. The CDR3 DNA reads TGTGCCAGCATCGGTCGGAGAGGGAACCAAGAGACCCAGTACTTC. Translated: CASIGRRGNQETQYF.

In its sample, this clone ranks as medium-sized. This chain joins TRBV11-2 and TRBJ2-6; 12 bases are a match to TRBD2. V was pared by 1 base and J by 4 bases, with 5 bases of the junction left unmatched. CDR1 and CDR2 from the germline V gene are SGHAT and FQNNGV. The CDR3 has 18 residues. CDR3 nucleotides: TGTGCCAGCAGCTTAGTAGGACTAGCGGGGTTGGGGGCCAACGTCCTGACTTTC. Protein sequence: CASSLVGLAGLGANVLTF.